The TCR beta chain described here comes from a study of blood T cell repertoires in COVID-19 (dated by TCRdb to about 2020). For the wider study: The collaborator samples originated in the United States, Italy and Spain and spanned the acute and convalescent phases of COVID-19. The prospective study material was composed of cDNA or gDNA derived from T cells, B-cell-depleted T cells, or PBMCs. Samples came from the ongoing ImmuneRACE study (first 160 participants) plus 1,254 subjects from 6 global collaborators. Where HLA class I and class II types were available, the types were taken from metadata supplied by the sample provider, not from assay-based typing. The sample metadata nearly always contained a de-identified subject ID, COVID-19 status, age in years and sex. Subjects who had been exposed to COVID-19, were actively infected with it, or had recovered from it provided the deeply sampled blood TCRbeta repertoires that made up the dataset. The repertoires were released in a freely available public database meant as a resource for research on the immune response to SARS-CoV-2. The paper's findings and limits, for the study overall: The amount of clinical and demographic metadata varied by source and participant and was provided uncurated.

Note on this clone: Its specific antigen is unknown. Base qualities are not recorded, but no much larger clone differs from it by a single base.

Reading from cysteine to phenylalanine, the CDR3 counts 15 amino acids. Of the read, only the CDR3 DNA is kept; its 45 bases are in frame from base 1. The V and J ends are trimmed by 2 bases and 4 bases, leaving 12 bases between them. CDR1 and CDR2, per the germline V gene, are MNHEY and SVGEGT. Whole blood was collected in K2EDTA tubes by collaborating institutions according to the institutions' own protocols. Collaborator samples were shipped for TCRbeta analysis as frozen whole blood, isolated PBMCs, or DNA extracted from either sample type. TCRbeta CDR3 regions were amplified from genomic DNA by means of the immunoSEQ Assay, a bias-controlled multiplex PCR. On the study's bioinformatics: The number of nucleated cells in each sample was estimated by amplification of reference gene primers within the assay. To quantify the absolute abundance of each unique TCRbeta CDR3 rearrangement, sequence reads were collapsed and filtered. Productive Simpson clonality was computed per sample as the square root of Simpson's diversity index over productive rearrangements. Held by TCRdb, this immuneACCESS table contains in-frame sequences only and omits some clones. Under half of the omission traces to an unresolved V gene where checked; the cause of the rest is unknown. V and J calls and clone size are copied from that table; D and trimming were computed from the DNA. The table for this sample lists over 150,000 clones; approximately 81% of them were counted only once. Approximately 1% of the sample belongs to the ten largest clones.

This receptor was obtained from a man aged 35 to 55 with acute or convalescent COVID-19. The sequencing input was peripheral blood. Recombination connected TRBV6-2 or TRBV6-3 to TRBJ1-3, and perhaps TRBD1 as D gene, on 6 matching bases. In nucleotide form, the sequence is TGTGCCAGCAGTTACCCCGGGGGGCGAGGAAACACCATATATTTT. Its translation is CASSYPGGRGNTIYF.